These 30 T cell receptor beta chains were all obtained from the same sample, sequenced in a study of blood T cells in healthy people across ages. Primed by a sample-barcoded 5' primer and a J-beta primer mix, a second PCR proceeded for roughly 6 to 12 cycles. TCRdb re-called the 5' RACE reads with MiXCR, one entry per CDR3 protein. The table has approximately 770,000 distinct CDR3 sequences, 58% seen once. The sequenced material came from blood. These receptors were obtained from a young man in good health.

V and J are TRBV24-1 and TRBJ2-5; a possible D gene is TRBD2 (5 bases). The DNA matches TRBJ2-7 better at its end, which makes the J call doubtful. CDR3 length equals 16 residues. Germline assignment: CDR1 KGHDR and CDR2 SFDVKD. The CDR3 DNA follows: TGTGCCACCAGTGACCTCGACTACAAGGGCTTGTACGAGCAGTACTTC. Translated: CATSDLDYKGLYEQYF.

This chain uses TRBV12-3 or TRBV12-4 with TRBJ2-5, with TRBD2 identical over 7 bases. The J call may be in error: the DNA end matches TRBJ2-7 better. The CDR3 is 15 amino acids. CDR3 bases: TGTGCCAGCAGTTTGGCGGGGGAGCACTTCTACGAGCAGTACTTC. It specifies CASSLAGEHFYEQYF.

CDR3 nucleotides: TGTGCCAGCAGCCGGGACAGGGTAGGTGCTGAATACAATGAGCAGTTCTTC. This sequence encodes CASSRDRVGAEYNEQFF. The chain links TRBV7-2 to TRBJ2-1, with 9 bases that match TRBD1. The CDR3 is made up of 17 amino acids. Germline V gene data show CDR1 as SGHTA and CDR2 as FQGNSA. V gave up 5 bases and J gave up 4 bases; unmatched junction bases: 12.

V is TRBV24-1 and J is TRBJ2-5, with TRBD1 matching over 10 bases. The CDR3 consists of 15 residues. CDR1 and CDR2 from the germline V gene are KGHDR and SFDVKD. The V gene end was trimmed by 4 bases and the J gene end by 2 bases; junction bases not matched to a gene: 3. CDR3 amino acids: CATSDLGQGQETQYF. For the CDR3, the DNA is TGTGCCACCAGTGACCTGGGACAGGGGCAAGAGACCCAGTACTTC.

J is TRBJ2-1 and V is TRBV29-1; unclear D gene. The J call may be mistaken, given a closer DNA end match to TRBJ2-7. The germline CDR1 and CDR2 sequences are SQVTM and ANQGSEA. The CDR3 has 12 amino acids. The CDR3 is CSVEGLRNEQYF. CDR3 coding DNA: TGCAGCGTTGAAGGCCTCAGGAATGAGCAGTACTTC.

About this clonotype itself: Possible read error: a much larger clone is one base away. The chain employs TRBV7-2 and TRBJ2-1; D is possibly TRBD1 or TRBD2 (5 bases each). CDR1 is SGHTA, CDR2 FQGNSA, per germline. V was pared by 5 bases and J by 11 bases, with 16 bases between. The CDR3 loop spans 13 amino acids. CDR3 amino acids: CASSARRGTQQFF. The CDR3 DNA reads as TGTGCCAGCAGCGCCAGACGTGGGACCCAGCAGTTCTTC.

CDR3 nucleotide sequence: TGTGCCAGCAGTTTAGGCGGCAGCGTAAACAATGAGCAGTTCTTC. Its protein is CASSLGGSVNNEQFF. The chain joins TRBV12-3 or TRBV12-4 to TRBJ2-1; D unresolved. Trimming removed 1 base at V and 5 bases at J, with 12 bases between. The CDR3 is made up of 15 amino acids.

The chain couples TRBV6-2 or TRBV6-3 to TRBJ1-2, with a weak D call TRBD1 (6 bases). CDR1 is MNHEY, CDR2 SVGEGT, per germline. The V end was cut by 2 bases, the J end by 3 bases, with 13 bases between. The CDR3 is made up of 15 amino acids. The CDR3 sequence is CASSYADRVYYGYTF. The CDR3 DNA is TGTGCCAGCAGTTACGCGGACAGAGTTTACTATGGCTACACCTTC.

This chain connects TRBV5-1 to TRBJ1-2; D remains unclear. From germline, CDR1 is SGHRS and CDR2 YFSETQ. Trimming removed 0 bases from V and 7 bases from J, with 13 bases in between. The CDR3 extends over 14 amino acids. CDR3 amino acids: CASSLAVLPGGYTF. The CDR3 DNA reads TGCGCCAGCAGCTTGGCGGTTCTCCCAGGTGGCTACACCTTC.

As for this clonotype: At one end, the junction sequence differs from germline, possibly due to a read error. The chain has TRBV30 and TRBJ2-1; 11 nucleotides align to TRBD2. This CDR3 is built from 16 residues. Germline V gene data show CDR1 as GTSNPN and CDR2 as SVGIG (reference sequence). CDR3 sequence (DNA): TGTGCCCGGAGTTCCTTCGGGACTAGCGGCCTCAATGAGCAGTTCTTC. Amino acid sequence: CARSSFGTSGLNEQFF.

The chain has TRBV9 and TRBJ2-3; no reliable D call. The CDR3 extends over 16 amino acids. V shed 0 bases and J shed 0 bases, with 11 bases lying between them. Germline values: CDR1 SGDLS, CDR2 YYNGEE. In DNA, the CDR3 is TGTGCCAGCAGCGTAGCTGGAGCCTCTAGCACAGATACGCAGTATTTT. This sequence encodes CASSVAGASSTDTQYF.

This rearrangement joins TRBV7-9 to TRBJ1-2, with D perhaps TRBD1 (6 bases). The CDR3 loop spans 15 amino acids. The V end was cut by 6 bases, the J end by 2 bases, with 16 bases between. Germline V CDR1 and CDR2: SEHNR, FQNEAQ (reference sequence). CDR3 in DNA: TGTGCCAGCAGGCCATTCCGGGACACGAACTATGGCTACACCTTC. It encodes CASRPFRDTNYGYTF. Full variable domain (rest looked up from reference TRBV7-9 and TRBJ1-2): DTGVSQNPRHKITKRGQNVTFRCDPISEHNRLYWYRQTLGQGPEFLTYFQNEAQLEKSRLLSDRFSAERPKGSFSTLEIQRTEQGDSAMYLCASRPFRDTNYGYTFGSGTRLTVV.

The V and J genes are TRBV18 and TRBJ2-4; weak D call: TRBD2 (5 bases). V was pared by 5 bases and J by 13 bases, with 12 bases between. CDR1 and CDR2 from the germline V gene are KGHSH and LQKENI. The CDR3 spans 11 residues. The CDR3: CASSSEWEQYF. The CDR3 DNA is TGTGCCAGCTCATCGGAGTGGGAGCAGTACTTC.

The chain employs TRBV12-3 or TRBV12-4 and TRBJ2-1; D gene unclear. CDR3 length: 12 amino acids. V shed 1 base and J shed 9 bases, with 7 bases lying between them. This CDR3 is CASSLGFGEQFF. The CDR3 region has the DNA TGTGCCAGCAGTTTAGGGTTCGGTGAGCAGTTCTTC.

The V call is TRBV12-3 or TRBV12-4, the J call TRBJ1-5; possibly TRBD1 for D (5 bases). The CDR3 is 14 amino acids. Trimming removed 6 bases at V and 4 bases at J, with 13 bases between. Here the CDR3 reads CASRPWGVNQPQHF. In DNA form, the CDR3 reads TGTGCCAGCAGACCTTGGGGGGTAAATCAGCCCCAGCATTTT.

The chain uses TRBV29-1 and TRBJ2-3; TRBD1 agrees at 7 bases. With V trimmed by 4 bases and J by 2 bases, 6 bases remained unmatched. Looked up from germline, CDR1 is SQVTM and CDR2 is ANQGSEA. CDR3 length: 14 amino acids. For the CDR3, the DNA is TGCAGCGTTGGAGGGACAGCCCCCACAGATACGCAGTATTTT. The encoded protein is CSVGGTAPTDTQYF.

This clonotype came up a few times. CDR3 region: CASRDGGLAKNIQYF. The DNA for the CDR3 is TGTGCCAGCCGAGACGGAGGATTAGCCAAAAACATTCAGTACTTC. The chain employs TRBV12-3 or TRBV12-4 and TRBJ2-4; TRBD2 is a possible D gene (5 bases). The CDR3 contains 15 residues. The V end was cut by 8 bases, the J end by 0 bases, with 14 bases between.

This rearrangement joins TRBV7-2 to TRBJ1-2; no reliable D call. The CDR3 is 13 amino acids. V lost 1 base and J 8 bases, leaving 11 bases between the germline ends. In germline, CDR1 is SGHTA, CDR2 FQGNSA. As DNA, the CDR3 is TGTGCCAGCAGCTTAGGTCAGCTGGTGGGCTACACCTTC. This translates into CASSLGQLVGYTF.

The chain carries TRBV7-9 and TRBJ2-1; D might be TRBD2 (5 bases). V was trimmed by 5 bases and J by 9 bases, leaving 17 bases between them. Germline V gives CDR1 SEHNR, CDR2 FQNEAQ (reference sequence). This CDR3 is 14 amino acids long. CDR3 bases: TGTGCCAGCAGCCCCCGGACTGGGAAGGGTGAGCAGTTCTTC. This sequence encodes CASSPRTGKGEQFF.

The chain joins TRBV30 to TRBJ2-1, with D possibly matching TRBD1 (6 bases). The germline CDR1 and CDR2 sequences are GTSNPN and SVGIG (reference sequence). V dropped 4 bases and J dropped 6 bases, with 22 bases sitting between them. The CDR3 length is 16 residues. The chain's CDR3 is CAWNFGWISDSNEQFF. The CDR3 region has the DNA TGTGCCTGGAATTTTGGTTGGATTTCGGACAGCAATGAGCAGTTCTTC.

The CDR3 reads CASSLESDVTYEQYF. The CDR3 bases are TGTGCCAGCAGCTTGGAATCAGATGTAACCTACGAGCAGTACTTC. The V call is TRBV5-6, the J call TRBJ2-7; D remains ambiguous. This CDR3 region has 15 residues. Germline CDR1 and CDR2: SGHDT and YYEEEE. The V and J ends lost 0 bases and 2 bases respectively, with 12 bases between them.

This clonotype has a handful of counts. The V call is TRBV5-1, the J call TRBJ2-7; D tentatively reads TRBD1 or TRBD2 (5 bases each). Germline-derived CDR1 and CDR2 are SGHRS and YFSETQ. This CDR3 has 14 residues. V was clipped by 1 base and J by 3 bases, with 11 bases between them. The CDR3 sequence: CASSLRDGDYEQYF. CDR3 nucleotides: TGCGCCAGCAGCTTGAGGGACGGTGACTACGAGCAGTACTTC.

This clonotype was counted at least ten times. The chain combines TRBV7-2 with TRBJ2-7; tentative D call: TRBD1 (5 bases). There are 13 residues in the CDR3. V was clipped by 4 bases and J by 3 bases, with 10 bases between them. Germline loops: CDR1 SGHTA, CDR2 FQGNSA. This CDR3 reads CASSWGGGYEQYF. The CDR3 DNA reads TGTGCCAGCAGCTGGGGCGGTGGCTACGAGCAGTACTTC. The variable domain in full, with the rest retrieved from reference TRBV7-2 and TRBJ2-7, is GAGVSQSPSNKVTEKGKDVELRCDPISGHTALYWYRQSLGQGLEFLIYFQGNSAPDKSGLPSDRFSAERTGGSVSTLTIQRTQQEDSAVYLCASSWGGGYEQYFGPGTRLTVT.

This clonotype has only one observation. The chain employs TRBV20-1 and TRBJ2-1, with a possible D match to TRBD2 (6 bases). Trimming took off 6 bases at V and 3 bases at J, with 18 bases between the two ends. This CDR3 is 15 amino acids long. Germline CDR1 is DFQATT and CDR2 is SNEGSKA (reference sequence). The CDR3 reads CSATARDFGYNEQFF. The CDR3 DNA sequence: TGCAGTGCCACCGCCCGGGACTTCGGCTACAATGAGCAGTTCTTC.

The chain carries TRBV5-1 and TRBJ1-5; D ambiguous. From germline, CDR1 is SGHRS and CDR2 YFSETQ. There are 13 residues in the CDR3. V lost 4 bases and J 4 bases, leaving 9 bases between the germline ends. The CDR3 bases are TGCGCCAGCAGCCTGGCCTGGAATCAGCCCCAGCATTTT. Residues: CASSLAWNQPQHF. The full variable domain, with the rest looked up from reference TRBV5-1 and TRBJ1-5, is KAGVTQTPRYLIKTRGQQVTLSCSPISGHRSVSWYQQTPGQGLQFLFEYFSETQRNKGNFPGRFSGRQFSNSRSEMNVSTLELGDSALYLCASSLAWNQPQHFGDGTRLSIL.

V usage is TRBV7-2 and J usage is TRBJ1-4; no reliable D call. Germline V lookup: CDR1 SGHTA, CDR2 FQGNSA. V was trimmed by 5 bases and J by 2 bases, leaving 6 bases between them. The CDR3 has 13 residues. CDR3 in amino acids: CASSQSTNEKLFF. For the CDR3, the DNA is TGTGCCAGCAGCCAGTCCACTAATGAAAAACTGTTTTTT.

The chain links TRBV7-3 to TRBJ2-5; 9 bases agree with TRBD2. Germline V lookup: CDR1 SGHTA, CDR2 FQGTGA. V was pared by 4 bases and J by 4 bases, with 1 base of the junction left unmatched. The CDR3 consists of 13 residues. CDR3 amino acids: CASSSREGETQYF. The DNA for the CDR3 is TGTGCCAGCAGCTCGCGGGAGGGAGAGACCCAGTACTTC.

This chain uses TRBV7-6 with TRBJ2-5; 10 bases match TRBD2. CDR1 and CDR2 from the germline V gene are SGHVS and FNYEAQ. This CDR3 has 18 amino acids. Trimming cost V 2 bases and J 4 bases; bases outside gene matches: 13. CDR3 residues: CASSLLVPSGRLGETQYF. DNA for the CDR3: TGTGCCAGCAGCTTATTGGTCCCTAGCGGGAGATTGGGAGAGACCCAGTACTTC.

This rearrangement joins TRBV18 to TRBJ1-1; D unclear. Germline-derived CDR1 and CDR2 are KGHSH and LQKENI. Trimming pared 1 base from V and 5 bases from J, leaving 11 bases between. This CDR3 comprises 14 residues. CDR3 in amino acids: CASSPQSERTEAFF. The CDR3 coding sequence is TGTGCCAGCTCACCACAATCAGAGCGGACTGAAGCTTTCTTT. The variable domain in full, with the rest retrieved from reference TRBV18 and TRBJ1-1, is NAGVMQNPRHLVRRRGQEARLRCSPMKGHSHVYWYRQLPEEGLKFMVYLQKENIIDESGMPKERFSAEFPKEGPSILRIQQVVRGDSAAYFCASSPQSERTEAFFGQGTRLTVV.

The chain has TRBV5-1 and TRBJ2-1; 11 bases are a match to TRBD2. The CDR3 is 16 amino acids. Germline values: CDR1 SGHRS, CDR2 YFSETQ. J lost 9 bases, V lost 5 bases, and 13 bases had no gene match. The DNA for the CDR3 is TGCGCCAGCAGTCCTCGGGTTAGCGGGGGGGCCCCTGAGCAGTTCTTC. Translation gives CASSPRVSGGAPEQFF.